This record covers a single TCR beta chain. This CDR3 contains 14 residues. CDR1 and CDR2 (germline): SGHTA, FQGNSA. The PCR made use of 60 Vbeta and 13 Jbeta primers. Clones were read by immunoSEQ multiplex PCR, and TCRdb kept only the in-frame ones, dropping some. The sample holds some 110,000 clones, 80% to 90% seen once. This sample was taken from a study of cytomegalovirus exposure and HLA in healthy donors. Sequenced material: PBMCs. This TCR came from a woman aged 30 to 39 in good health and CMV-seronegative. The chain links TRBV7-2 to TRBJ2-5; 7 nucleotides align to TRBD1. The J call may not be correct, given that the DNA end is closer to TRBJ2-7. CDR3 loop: CASSTQQGIHEQYF. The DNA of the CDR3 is TGTGCCAGCAGCACCCAACAGGGGATCCACGAGCAGTACTTC.